This T cell receptor beta chain was captured in a study of OX40 agonist ivuxolimab in advanced cancers. Study-wide context: Patients were given ivuxolimab, an antibody that agonizes OX40 (CD134). Prior anti-PD-1, anti-PD-L1 or anti-CTLA-4 therapy was allowed; roughly 40% had some.

The CDR3 consists of 16 residues. In germline, CDR1 is PRHDT, CDR2 FYEKMQ (reference sequence). The V end lost 1 base, the J end lost 3 bases, and 15 bases lay between the germline ends. Sequenced by immunoSEQ multiplex PCR; TCRdb stores in-frame clones only, minus some. The sample has tens of thousands of clones, around 90% seen once. This TCR was sampled from an adult with an advanced solid tumor such as melanoma, head and neck, liver or kidney cancer. The source material was CD4+ or CD8+ T cells sorted from blood, sampled in a trial of the OX40 agonist ivuxolimab. V and J are TRBV13 and TRBJ1-2; D unclear. CDR3 in DNA: TGTGCCAGCAGCTTAGCCCCACAAGGAGACGACTATGGCTACACCTTC. Its protein is CASSLAPQGDDYGYTF.